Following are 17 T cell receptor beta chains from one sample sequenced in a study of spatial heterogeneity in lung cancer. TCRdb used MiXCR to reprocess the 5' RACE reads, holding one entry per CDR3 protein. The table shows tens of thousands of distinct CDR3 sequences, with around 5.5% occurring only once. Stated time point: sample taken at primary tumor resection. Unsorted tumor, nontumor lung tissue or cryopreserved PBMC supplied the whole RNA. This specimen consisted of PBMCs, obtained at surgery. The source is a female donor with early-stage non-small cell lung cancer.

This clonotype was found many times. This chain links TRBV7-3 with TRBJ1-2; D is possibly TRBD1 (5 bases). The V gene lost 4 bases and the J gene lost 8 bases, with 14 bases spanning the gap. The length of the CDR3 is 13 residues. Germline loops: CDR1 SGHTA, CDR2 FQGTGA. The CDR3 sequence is CASSYRDGLGYTF. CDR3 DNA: TGTGCCAGCAGCTATCGGGACGGTTTGGGCTACACCTTC.

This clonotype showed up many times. The CDR3 loop reads CASSHPTGSGYTF. The DNA for the CDR3 is TGTGCCAGCAGCCACCCGACAGGGAGTGGCTACACCTTC. The V and J genes are TRBV3-1 and TRBJ1-2; 7 bases agree with TRBD1. The CDR3 contains 13 residues. Germline V gene data show CDR1 as LGHDT and CDR2 as YNNKEL (reference sequence). The ends lost 3 bases at V and 7 bases at J; junction bases unmatched: 5.

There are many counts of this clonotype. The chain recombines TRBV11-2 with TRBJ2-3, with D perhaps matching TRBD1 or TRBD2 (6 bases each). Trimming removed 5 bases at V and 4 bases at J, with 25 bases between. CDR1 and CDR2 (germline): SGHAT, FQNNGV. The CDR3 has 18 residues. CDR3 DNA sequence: TGTGCCAGCAGCCCAGAGGGGGGACCCCCGGTCGGGCCAGATACGCAGTATTTT. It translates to CASSPEGGPPVGPDTQYF. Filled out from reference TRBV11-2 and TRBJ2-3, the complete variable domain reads EAGVAQSPRYKIIEKRQSVAFWCNPISGHATLYWYQQILGQGPKLLIQFQNNGVVDDSQLPKDRFSAERLKGVDSTLKIQPAKLEDSAVYLCASSPEGGPPVGPDTQYFGPGTRLTVL.

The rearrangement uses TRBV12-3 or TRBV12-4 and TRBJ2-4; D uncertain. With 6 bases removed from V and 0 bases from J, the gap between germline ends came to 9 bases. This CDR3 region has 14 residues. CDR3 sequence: CASSLRGAKNIQYF. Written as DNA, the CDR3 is TGTGCCAGCAGCCTGAGAGGAGCCAAAAACATTCAGTACTTC.

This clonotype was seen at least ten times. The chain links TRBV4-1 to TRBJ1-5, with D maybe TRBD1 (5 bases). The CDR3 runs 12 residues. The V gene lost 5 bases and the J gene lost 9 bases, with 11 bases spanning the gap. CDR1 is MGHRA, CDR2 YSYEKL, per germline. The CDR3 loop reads CASSLTGGPQHF. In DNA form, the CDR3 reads TGCGCCAGCAGCTTGACCGGGGGGCCCCAGCATTTT.

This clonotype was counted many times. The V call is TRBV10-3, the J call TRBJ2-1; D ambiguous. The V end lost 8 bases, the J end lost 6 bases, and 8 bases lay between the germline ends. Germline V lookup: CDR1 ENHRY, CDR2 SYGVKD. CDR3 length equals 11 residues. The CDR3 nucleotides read TGTGCCATCGGGGTAAGCAATGAGCAGTTCTTC. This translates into CAIGVSNEQFF.

This CDR3 is CASSSRQGELDTQYF. The CDR3 DNA reads TGTGCCAGCAGTTCCCGACAGGGAGAATTGGATACGCAGTATTTT. J is TRBJ2-3 and V is TRBV6-6; 7 bases line up with TRBD1. The ends lost 4 bases at V and 6 bases at J; junction bases unmatched: 10. The CDR3 is 15 amino acids. Per the germline V gene, CDR1 is MNHNY and CDR2 is SVGAGI (reference sequence).

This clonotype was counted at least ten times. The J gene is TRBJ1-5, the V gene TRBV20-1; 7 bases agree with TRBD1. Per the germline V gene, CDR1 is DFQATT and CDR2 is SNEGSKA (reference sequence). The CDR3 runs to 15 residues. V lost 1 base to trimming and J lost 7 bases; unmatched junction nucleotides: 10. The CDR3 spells CSARATGARGQPQHF. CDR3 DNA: TGCAGTGCTAGAGCCACAGGGGCTCGAGGACAGCCCCAGCATTTT.

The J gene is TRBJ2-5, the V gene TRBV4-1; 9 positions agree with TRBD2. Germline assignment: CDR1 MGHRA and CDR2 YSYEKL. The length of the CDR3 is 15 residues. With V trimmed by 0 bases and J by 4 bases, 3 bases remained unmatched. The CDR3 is CASSQDKAGGETQYF. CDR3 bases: TGCGCCAGCAGCCAAGATAAAGCGGGGGGAGAGACCCAGTACTTC.

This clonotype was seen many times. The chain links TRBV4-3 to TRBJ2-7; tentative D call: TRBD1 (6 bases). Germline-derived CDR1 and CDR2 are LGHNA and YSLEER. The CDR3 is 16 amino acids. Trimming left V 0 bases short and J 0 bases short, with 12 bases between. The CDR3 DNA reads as TGCGCCAGCAGCCAAGATCTAGGGGACAACTCCTACGAGCAGTACTTC. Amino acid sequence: CASSQDLGDNSYEQYF.

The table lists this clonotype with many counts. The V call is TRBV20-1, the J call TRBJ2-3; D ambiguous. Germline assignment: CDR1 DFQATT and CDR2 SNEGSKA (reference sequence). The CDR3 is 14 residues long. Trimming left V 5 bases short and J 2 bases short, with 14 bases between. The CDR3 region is CSAPGHYYTDTQYF. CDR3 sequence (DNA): TGCAGTGCTCCGGGCCACTACTACACAGATACGCAGTATTTT.

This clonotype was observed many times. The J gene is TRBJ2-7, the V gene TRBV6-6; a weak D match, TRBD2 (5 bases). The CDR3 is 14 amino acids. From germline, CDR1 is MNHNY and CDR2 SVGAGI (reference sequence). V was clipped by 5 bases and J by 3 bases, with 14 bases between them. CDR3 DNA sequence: TGTGCCAGCAGTCCCGCCCCGGGGTTCTACGAGCAGTACTTC. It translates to CASSPAPGFYEQYF.

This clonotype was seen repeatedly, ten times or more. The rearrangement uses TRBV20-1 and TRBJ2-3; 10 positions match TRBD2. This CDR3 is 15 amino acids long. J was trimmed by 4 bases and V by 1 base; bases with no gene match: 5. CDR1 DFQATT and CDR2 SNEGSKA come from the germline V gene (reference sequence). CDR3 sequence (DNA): TGCAGTGCTAGAGTAAGCGGGGGGGCCGCAGATACGCAGTATTTT. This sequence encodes CSARVSGGAADTQYF.

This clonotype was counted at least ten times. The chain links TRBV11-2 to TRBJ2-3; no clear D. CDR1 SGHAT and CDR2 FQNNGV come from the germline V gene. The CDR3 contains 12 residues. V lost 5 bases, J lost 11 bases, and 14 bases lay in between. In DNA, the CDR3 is TGTGCCAGCAGCCTCAACGAGATACGGCAGTATTTT. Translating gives CASSLNEIRQYF.

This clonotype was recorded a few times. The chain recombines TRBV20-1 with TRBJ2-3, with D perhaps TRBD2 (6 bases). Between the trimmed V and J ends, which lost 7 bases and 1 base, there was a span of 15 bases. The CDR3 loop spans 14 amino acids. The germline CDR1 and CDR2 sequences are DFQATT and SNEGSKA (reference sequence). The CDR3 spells CSELGPGGTDTQYF. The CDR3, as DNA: TGCAGTGAACTGGGGCCGGGGGGCACAGATACGCAGTATTTT.

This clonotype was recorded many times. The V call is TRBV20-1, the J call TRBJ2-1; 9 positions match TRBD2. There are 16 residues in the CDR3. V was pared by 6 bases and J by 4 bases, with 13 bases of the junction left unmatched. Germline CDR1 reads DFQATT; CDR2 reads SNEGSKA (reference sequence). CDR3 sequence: CSAIPEGGGVYNEQFF. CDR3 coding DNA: TGCAGTGCGATTCCCGAGGGCGGGGGGGTTTACAATGAGCAGTTCTTC.

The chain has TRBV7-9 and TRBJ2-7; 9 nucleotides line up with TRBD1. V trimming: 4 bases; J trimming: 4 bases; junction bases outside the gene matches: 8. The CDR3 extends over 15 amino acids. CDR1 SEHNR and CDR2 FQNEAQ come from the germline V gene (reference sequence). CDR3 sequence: CASSSPTGGGYEQYF. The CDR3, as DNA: TGTGCCAGCAGCTCGCCAACAGGGGGCGGTTACGAGCAGTACTTC. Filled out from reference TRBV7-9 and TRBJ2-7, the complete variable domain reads DTGVSQNPRHKITKRGQNVTFRCDPISEHNRLYWYRQTLGQGPEFLTYFQNEAQLEKSRLLSDRFSAERPKGSFSTLEIQRTEQGDSAMYLCASSSPTGGGYEQYFGPGTRLTVT.